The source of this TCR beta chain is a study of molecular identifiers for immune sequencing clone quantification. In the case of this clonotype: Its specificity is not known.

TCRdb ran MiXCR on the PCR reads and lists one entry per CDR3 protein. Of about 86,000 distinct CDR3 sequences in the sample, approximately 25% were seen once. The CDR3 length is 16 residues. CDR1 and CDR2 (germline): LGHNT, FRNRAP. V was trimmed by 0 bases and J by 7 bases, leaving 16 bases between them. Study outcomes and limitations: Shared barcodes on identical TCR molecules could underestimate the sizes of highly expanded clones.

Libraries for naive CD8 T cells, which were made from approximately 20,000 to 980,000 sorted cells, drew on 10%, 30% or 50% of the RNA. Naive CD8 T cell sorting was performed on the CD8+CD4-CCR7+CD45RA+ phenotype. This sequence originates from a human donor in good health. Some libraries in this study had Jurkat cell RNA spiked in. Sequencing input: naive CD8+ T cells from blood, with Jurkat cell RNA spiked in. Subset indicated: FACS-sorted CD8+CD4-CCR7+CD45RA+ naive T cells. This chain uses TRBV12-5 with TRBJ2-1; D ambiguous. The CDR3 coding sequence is TGTGCTAGTGGTTTGGTATTCGCGAGGTTATTGAATGAGCAGTTCTTC. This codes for CASGLVFARLLNEQFF.